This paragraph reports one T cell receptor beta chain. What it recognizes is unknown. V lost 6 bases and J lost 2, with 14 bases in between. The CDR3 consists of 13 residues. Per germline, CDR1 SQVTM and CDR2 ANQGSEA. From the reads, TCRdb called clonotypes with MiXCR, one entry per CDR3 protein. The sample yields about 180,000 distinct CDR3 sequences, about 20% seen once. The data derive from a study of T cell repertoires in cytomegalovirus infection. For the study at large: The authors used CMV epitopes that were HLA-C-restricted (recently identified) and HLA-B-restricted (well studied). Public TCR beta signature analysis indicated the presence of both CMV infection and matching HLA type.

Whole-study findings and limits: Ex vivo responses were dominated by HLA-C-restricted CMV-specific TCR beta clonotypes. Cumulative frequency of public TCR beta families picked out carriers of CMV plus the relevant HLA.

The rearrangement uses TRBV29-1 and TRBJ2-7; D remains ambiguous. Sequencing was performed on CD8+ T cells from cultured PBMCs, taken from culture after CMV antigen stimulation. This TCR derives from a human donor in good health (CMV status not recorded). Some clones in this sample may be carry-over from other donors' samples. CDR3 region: CSVLLGGTYEQYF. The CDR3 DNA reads TGCAGCGTCTTATTGGGCGGAACCTACGAGCAGTACTTC.